This TCR beta chain was identified during a study of cytomegalovirus exposure and HLA in healthy donors. Points from the study as a whole: V- and J-gene trimming of TCR beta was linked (in a later analysis) to a missense DCLRE1C variant.

Concerning this clone: The antigen remains undetermined.

Donors were ostensibly healthy at sampling, although undocumented immune exposures were probable. The V and J ends lost 4 bases and 3 bases, in that order; junction bases with no gene match: 9. Germline CDR1 reads SEHNR; CDR2 reads FQNEAQ (reference sequence). This CDR3 spans 15 amino acids. 60 Vbeta and 13 Jbeta primers were used in PCR. Data came from immunoSEQ multiplex PCR; TCRdb stores just in-frame clones and leaves some out. The sample yields fewer than 200,000 clones, around three quarters seen once. The sample taken for sequencing was PBMCs. The source of this sequence is a woman aged 25-40 years in good health and CMV-seronegative. The V call is TRBV7-9, the J call TRBJ2-7, with 7 bases matching TRBD1. CDR3 DNA sequence: TGTGCCAGCAGCTCCGGACAGGTTACTGACTACGAGCAGTACTTC. The encoded protein is CASSSGQVTDYEQYF.